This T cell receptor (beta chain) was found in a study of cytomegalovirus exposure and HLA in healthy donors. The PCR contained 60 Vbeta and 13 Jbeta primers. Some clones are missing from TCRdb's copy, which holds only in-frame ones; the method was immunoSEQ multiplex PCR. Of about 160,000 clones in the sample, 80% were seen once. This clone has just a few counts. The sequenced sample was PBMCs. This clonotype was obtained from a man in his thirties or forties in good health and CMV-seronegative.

CDR3 loop: CASSELTSGIDTQYF. The CDR3 DNA sequence: TGTGCCAGCAGTGAATTGACTAGCGGGATAGATACGCAGTATTTT. J is TRBJ2-3 and V is TRBV25-1; 11 nucleotides agree with TRBD2. This CDR3 comprises 15 residues. Germline V gene data show CDR1 as MGHDK and CDR2 as SYGVNS. The ends lost 1 base at V and 5 bases at J; junction bases unmatched: 2.